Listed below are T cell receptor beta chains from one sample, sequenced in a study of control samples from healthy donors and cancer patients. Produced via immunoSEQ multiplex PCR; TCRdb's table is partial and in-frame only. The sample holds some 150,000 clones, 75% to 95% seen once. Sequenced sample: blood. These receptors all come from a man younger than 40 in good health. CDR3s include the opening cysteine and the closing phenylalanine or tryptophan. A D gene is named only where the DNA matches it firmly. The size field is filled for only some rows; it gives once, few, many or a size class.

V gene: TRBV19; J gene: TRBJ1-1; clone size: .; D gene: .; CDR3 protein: CASNPGSMNTEAFF; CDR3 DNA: TGTGCCAGTAATCCGGGATCCATGAACACTGAAGCTTTCTTT
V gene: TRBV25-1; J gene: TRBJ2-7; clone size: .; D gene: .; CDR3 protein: CASSETGPIYYEQYF; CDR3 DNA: TGTGCCAGCAGTGAAACGGGTCCGATCTACTACGAGCAGTACTTC
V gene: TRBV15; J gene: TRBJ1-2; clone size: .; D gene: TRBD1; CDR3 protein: CATSNGAGGDQNGYTF; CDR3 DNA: TGTGCCACCAGCAATGGGGCAGGGGGCGATCAGAATGGCTACACCTTC
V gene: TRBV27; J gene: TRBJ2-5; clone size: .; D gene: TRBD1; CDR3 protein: CASSGRTGGSKEETQYF; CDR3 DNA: TGTGCCAGCAGTGGAAGGACAGGGGGCTCGAAGGAAGAGACCCAGTACTTC
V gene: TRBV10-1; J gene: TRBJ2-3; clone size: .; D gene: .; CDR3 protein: CASSELGRGGTDTQYF; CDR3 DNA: TGCGCCAGCAGTGAACTAGGCAGAGGGGGCACAGATACGCAGTATTTT
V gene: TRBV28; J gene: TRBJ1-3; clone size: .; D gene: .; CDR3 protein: CASSGGVEYGNTIYF; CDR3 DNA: TGTGCCAGCAGCGGGGGAGTTGAGTATGGAAACACCATATATTTT
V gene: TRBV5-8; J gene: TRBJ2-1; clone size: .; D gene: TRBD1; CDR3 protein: CASSEGTGGPYNEQFF; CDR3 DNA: TGTGCCAGCAGCGAGGGGACAGGGGGCCCTTACAATGAGCAGTTCTTC
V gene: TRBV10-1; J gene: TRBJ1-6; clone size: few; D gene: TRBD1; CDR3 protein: CASSSRQGVNSPLHF; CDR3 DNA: TGCGCCAGCAGTTCCAGACAGGGGGTTAATTCACCCCTCCACTTT
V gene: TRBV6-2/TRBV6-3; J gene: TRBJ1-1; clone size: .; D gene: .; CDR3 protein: CASSYSGGTEAFF; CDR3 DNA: TGTGCCAGCAGTTACTCGGGGGGCACTGAAGCTTTCTTT
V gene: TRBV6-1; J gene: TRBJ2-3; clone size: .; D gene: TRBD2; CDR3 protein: CASSENPGLAGNTQYF; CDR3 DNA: TGTGCCAGCAGTGAGAATCCGGGACTAGCGGGGAATACGCAGTATTTT
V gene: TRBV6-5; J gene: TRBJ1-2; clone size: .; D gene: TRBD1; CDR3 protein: CASSFRTGRLSYGYTF; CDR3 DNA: TGTGCCAGCAGTTTCCGGACAGGGAGGTTAAGCTATGGCTACACCTTC
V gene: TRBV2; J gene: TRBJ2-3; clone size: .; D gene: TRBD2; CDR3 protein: CASSTHRLAGDPGDTQYF; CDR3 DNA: TGTGCCAGCAGTACACATAGACTAGCGGGGGATCCGGGAGATACGCAGTATTTT
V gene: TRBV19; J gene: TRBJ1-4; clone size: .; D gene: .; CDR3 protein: CASSKGDVFEKLFF; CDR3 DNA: TGTGCCAGTAGTAAGGGGGATGTATTTGAAAAACTGTTTTTT
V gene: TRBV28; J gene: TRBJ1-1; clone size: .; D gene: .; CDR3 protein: CASVEGTEAFF; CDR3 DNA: TGTGCCAGCGTAGAGGGCACTGAAGCTTTCTTT
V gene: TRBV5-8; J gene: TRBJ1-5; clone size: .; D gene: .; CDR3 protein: CASSLDNQPQHF; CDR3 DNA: TGTGCCAGCAGCTTAGATAATCAGCCCCAGCATTTT
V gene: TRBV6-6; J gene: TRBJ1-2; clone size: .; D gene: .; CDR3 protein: CASSLRVKDYGYTF; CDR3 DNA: TGTGCCAGCAGTCTCAGGGTGAAGGACTATGGCTACACCTTC
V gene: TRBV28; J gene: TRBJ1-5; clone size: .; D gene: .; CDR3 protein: CASLTGRGNQPQHF; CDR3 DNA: TGTGCCAGTCTGACAGGAAGGGGTAACCAGCCCCAGCATTTT
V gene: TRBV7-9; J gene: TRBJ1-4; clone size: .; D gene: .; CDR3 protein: CASSFETRALFF; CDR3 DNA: TGTGCCAGCAGCTTCGAGACGAGGGCACTGTTTTTT
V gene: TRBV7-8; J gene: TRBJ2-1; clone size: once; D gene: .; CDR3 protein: CASSLGPRGSYNEQFF; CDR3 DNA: TGTGCCAGCAGCCTAGGACCTCGTGGCTCCTACAATGAGCAGTTCTTC
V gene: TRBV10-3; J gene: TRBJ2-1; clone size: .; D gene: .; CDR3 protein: CAISGGSIGNEQFF; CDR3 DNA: TGTGCCATCAGTGGGGGCAGTATAGGAAATGAGCAGTTCTTC
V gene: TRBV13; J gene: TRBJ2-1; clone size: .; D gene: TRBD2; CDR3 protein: CASRPSGVYNEQFF; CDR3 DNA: TGTGCCAGCAGACCTAGCGGGGTTTACAATGAGCAGTTCTTC
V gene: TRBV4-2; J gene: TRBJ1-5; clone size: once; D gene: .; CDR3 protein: CASSPLDGSNQPQHF; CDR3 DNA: TGTGCCAGCAGCCCTTTGGACGGGAGCAATCAGCCCCAGCATTTT
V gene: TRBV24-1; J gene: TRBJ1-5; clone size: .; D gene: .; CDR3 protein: CATSDLGSGVYSNQPQHF; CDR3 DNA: TGTGCCACCAGTGATTTAGGATCCGGGGTCTATAGCAATCAGCCCCAGCATTTT
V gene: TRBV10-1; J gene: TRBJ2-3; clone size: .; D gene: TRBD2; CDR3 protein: CASSLAGNTDTQYF; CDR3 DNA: TGCGCCAGCAGTCTAGCGGGTAACACAGATACGCAGTATTTT